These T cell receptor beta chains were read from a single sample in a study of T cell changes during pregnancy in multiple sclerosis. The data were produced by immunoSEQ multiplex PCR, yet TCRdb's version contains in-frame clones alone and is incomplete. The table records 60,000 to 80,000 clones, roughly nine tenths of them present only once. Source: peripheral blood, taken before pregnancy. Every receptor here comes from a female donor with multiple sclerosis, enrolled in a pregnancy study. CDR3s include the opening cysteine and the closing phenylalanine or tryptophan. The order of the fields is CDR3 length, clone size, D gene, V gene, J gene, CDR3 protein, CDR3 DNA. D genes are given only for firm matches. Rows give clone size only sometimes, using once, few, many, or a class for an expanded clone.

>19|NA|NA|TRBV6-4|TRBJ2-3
CASNGGEWGLRACTDTQYF
TGTGCCAGCAATGGCGGGGAGTGGGGATTGAGAGCATGCACAGATACGCAGTATTTT
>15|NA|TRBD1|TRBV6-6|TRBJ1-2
CASSFERQGRYGYTF
TGTGCCAGCAGTTTCGAACGACAGGGCCGCTATGGCTACACCTTC
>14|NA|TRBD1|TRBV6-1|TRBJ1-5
CASSVDRVYQPQHF
TGTGCCAGCAGTGTGGACAGGGTATATCAGCCCCAGCATTTT
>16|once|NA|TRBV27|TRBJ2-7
CASSSSAGRGSYEQYF
TGTGCCAGCAGTTCCTCCGCAGGGCGGGGCTCCTACGAGCAGTACTTC
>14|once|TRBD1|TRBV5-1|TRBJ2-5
CASSLDRAQETQYF
TGCGCCAGCAGCTTAGACAGGGCTCAAGAGACCCAGTACTTC
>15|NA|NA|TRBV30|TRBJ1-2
CAWSHLRGQNYGYTF
TGTGCCTGGAGTCATCTGAGGGGACAAAACTATGGCTACACCTTC
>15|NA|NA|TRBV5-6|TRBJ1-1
CASRVVGQGNTEAFF
TGTGCCAGCAGGGTAGTAGGGCAGGGGAACACTGAAGCTTTCTTT
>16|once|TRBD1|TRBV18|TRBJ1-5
CASSGTGGDSNQPQHF
TGTGCCAGCTCGGGGACAGGGGGCGATAGCAATCAGCCCCAGCATTTT
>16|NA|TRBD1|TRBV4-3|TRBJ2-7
CASSQVFDRDSYEQYF
TGCGCCAGCAGCCAAGTTTTTGACAGGGATTCCTACGAGCAGTACTTC
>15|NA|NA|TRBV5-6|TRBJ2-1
CASSLGSLVYNEQFF
TGTGCCAGCAGCTTAGGCAGCCTAGTTTACAATGAGCAGTTCTTC
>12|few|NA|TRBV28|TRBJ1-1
CASSLSPRYPFF
TGTGCCAGCAGTTTATCACCTCGGTACCCCTTCTTT
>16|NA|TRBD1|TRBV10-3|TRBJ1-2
CAISESSLDRAGGYTF
TGTGCCATCAGTGAGAGCTCCTTGGACAGGGCGGGTGGCTACACCTTC
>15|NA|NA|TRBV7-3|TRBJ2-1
CASSLSGDSYNEQFF
TGTGCCAGCAGTCTTAGCGGCGACTCCTACAATGAGCAGTTCTTC
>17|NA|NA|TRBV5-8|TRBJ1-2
CASSLYLSTESNYGYTF
TGTGCCAGCAGCCTGTACCTCTCGACGGAGTCTAACTATGGCTACACCTTC
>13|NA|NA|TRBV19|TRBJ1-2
CASSISRNYGYTF
TGTGCCAGTAGTATCTCTAGAAACTATGGCTACACCTTC
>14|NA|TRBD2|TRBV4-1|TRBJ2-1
CASSHGLADNEQFF
TGCGCCAGCAGCCACGGACTAGCGGACAATGAGCAGTTCTTC